A single sample is the source of the 6 T cell receptor beta chains below, sequenced in a study of T-cell reconstitution after alpha-beta-depleted transplantation in children. Preparation of the TCRbeta library used unique molecular identifiers. MiXCR, run by TCRdb on the PCR reads, gives a single entry per CDR3 protein. The sample lists approximately 520,000 distinct CDR3 sequences; around a third were seen once. This specimen was PBMCs from the stem cell graft donor, taken from the stem cell graft. These receptors all come from a human donor who donated a stem cell graft to a child with aplastic anemia.

This clonotype was picked up a small number of times. The chain links TRBV29-1 to TRBJ1-3; D is undetermined. Trimming stripped 0 bases from V and 7 bases from J, with 16 bases between. CDR3 size: 15 residues. CDR1 is SQVTM and CDR2 is ANQGSEA in the germline V gene. CDR3 residues: CSVEDWAGAANTIYF. The CDR3 bases are TGCAGCGTTGAAGATTGGGCCGGCGCGGCGAACACCATATATTTT.

This clonotype was seen only a few times. This chain links TRBV7-2 with TRBJ2-7, with 8 bases lining up with TRBD2. Per germline, CDR1 SGHTA and CDR2 FQGNSA. This CDR3 region has 15 residues. The J segment lost 3 bases and the V segment lost 1 base, leaving 5 bases of the junction unmatched. The chain's CDR3 is CASSLEAGAVYEQYV. The CDR3 DNA is TGTGCCAGCAGCTTAGAAGCGGGAGCCGTCTACGAGCAGTACGTC.

This chain joins TRBV6-2 or TRBV6-3 and TRBJ1-2; D unresolved. There are 12 residues in the CDR3. Trimming stripped 6 bases from V and 4 bases from J, with 9 bases between. From germline, CDR1 is MNHEY and CDR2 SVGEGT. The CDR3 protein is CASRSGSYGYTF. The CDR3 DNA sequence: TGTGCCAGCAGATCGGGCAGCTATGGCTACACCTTC.

The gene calls are TRBV12-3 or TRBV12-4 and TRBJ2-1, with 11 bases matching TRBD2. V trimming: 3 bases; J trimming: 4 bases; junction bases outside the gene matches: 5. The CDR3 has 16 residues. In nucleotides, the CDR3 is TGTGCCAGCAGTTTTCTAGCGGGAGGTATTTACAATGAGCAGTTCTTC. Protein product: CASSFLAGGIYNEQFF.

This clonotype was detected once. The V call is TRBV7-2, the J call TRBJ2-7; the D gene could be TRBD1 or TRBD2 (5 bases each). From germline, CDR1 is SGHTA and CDR2 FQGNSA. V was cut by 4 bases and J by 2 bases, with 21 bases left in between. This CDR3 contains 17 residues. Here the CDR3 reads CASSSSREGAIPYEQYV. Written as DNA, the CDR3 is TGTGCCAGCAGCTCATCCCGGGAAGGGGCCATTCCCTACGAGCAGTACGTC.

CDR3 amino acids: CASSLPNKFNEQFF. The CDR3 DNA follows: TGTGCCAGCAGCCTCCCAAATAAATTCAATGAGCAGTTCTTC. The chain uses TRBV7-9 and TRBJ2-1; D gene uncertain. CDR1 is SEHNR and CDR2 is FQNEAQ in the germline V gene (reference sequence). This CDR3 region has 14 residues. V lost 5 bases and J lost 6, with 14 bases in between.